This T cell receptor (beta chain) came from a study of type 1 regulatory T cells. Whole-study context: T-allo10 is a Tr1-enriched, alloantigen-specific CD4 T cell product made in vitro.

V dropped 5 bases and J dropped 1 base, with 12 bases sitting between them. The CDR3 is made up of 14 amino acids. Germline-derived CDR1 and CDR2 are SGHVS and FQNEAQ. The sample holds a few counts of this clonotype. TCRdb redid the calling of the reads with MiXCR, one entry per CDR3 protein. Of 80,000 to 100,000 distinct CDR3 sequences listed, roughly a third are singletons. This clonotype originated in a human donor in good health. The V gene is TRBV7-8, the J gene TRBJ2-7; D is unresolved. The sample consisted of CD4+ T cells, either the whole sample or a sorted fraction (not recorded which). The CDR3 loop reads CASSTSLRSYEQYF. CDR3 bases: TGTGCCAGCAGCACAAGCCTTAGATCCTACGAGCAGTACTTC.